The rows below give T cell receptor beta chains drawn from one sample of a study of glioma-infiltrating T cells after dendritic cell vaccination. Only in-frame clones appear in the TCRdb table, and some are missing; sequencing was by immunoSEQ multiplex PCR. The data show 55,000 to 75,000 clones, about four fifths seen once. The sample in question was blood, obtained after dendritic cell vaccination. These receptors came from a human donor with glioblastoma. CDR3s include the opening cysteine and the closing phenylalanine or tryptophan. A D gene is named only where the DNA matches it firmly. Part of the rows lack a size; the others show once, few, many or a class for expanded clones.

abundance: NA; len: 14; d_gene: NA; j_gene: TRBJ2-5; v_gene: TRBV4-2; CDR3aa: CASSQSTGEETQYF; CDR3nt: TGTGCCAGCAGCCAGTCGACCGGGGAAGAGACCCAGTACTTC
abundance: NA; len: 13; d_gene: TRBD1; j_gene: TRBJ1-2; v_gene: TRBV29-1; CDR3aa: CSVVGQGNYGYTF; CDR3nt: TGCAGCGTTGTGGGACAGGGTAACTATGGCTACACCTTC
abundance: NA; len: 15; d_gene: TRBD1; j_gene: TRBJ1-4; v_gene: TRBV27; CDR3aa: CASSAGQGQAKKLFF; CDR3nt: TGTGCCAGCAGTGCCGGACAGGGTCAGGCGAAAAAACTGTTTTTT
abundance: NA; len: 13; d_gene: NA; j_gene: TRBJ2-7; v_gene: TRBV2; CDR3aa: CASSESRGYEQYF; CDR3nt: TGTGCCAGCAGTGAATCCCGGGGGTACGAGCAGTACTTC
abundance: NA; len: 13; d_gene: NA; j_gene: TRBJ2-3; v_gene: TRBV7-9; CDR3aa: CASSRDTTDTQYF; CDR3nt: TGTGCCAGCAGCCGGGACACCACAGATACGCAGTATTTT
abundance: NA; len: 13; d_gene: TRBD1; j_gene: TRBJ2-7; v_gene: TRBV7-9; CDR3aa: CASSQAGGYEQYF; CDR3nt: TGTGCCAGCAGTCAAGCAGGGGGCTACGAGCAGTACTTC
abundance: NA; len: 12; d_gene: TRBD1; j_gene: TRBJ2-7; v_gene: TRBV5-6; CDR3aa: CATSRDRYEQYF; CDR3nt: TGTGCCACCTCCCGGGACAGATACGAGCAGTACTTC
abundance: few; len: 13; d_gene: NA; j_gene: TRBJ2-7; v_gene: TRBV11-3; CDR3aa: CASSLAGEYEQYF; CDR3nt: TGTGCCAGCAGCTTAGCGGGGGAATACGAGCAGTACTTC
abundance: NA; len: 15; d_gene: TRBD2; j_gene: TRBJ2-5; v_gene: TRBV2; CDR3aa: CASSGIAGEGMEQYF; CDR3nt: TGTGCCAGCAGTGGTATTGCGGGGGAGGGGATGGAGCAGTACTTC
abundance: NA; len: 16; d_gene: NA; j_gene: TRBJ2-7; v_gene: TRBV11-2; CDR3aa: CASSLGSLLSSYEQYF; CDR3nt: TGTGCCAGCAGCTTGGGCAGCCTCCTGAGCTCCTACGAGCAGTACTTC
abundance: NA; len: 17; d_gene: NA; j_gene: TRBJ1-4; v_gene: TRBV28; CDR3aa: CASSSPTDGAANEKLFF; CDR3nt: TGTGCCAGCAGTTCACCGACCGACGGAGCAGCTAATGAAAAACTGTTTTTT
abundance: NA; len: 14; d_gene: NA; j_gene: TRBJ2-5; v_gene: TRBV18; CDR3aa: CASSPSGGGETQYF; CDR3nt: TGTGCCAGCTCACCATCTGGGGGCGGAGAGACCCAGTACTTC
abundance: NA; len: 15; d_gene: TRBD1; j_gene: TRBJ2-3; v_gene: TRBV9; CDR3aa: CASSVGDRALDTQYF; CDR3nt: TGTGCCAGCAGCGTAGGGGACAGGGCACTAGATACGCAGTATTTT
abundance: NA; len: 13; d_gene: TRBD1; j_gene: TRBJ1-2; v_gene: TRBV6-5; CDR3aa: CASSTGTDGSYTF; CDR3nt: TGTGCCAGCAGTACAGGGACAGATGGGAGCTACACCTTC
abundance: NA; len: 14; d_gene: NA; j_gene: TRBJ1-2; v_gene: TRBV23-1; CDR3aa: CASSQAEDTYGYTF; CDR3nt: TGCGCCAGCAGTCAAGCAGAAGACACCTATGGCTACACCTTC
abundance: NA; len: 13; d_gene: TRBD1; j_gene: TRBJ1-2; v_gene: TRBV7-9; CDR3aa: CASSSGTGKDYTF; CDR3nt: TGTGCCAGCAGCTCCGGGACAGGGAAGGACTACACCTTC
abundance: NA; len: 11; d_gene: NA; j_gene: TRBJ2-2; v_gene: TRBV30; CDR3aa: CAWRGPGELFF; CDR3nt: TGTGCCTGGAGGGGGCCCGGGGAGCTGTTTTTT
abundance: NA; len: 15; d_gene: TRBD1; j_gene: TRBJ2-3; v_gene: TRBV6-5; CDR3aa: CASSTGTAAGDTQYF; CDR3nt: TGTGCCAGCAGCACCGGGACAGCCGCGGGTGATACGCAGTATTTT
abundance: NA; len: 13; d_gene: NA; j_gene: TRBJ1-3; v_gene: TRBV19; CDR3aa: CASSQSRWNTIYF; CDR3nt: TGTGCCAGTAGTCAATCCCGGTGGAACACCATATATTTT
abundance: few; len: 16; d_gene: NA; j_gene: TRBJ2-4; v_gene: TRBV5-4; CDR3aa: CASSGFGAEAKNIQYF; CDR3nt: TGTGCCAGCAGCGGGTTTGGGGCTGAGGCCAAAAACATTCAGTACTTC
abundance: NA; len: 13; d_gene: NA; j_gene: TRBJ2-5; v_gene: TRBV30; CDR3aa: CAWSSTVQETQYF; CDR3nt: TGTGCCTGGAGTAGCACAGTCCAAGAGACCCAGTACTTC
abundance: NA; len: 14; d_gene: TRBD2; j_gene: TRBJ2-7; v_gene: TRBV19; CDR3aa: CASSRDYQTYEQYF; CDR3nt: TGTGCCAGTAGCCGGGACTACCAGACCTACGAGCAGTACTTC
abundance: NA; len: 17; d_gene: TRBD2; j_gene: TRBJ2-1; v_gene: TRBV5-1; CDR3aa: CASSLDAGLAGRNEQFF; CDR3nt: TGCGCCAGCAGCTTGGACGCAGGACTAGCGGGACGGAATGAGCAGTTCTTC
abundance: NA; len: 14; d_gene: TRBD1; j_gene: TRBJ1-6; v_gene: TRBV30; CDR3aa: CAWNLAGGSSPLHF; CDR3nt: TGTGCCTGGAATTTGGCAGGGGGCAGTTCACCCCTCCACTTT
abundance: few; len: 14; d_gene: NA; j_gene: TRBJ1-3; v_gene: TRBV5-6; CDR3aa: CASSPFEVGNTIYF; CDR3nt: TGTGCCAGCAGCCCCTTCGAGGTCGGAAACACCATATATTTT
abundance: NA; len: 14; d_gene: TRBD1; j_gene: TRBJ2-2; v_gene: TRBV5-1; CDR3aa: CASEQGVDTGELFF; CDR3nt: TGCGCCAGCGAACAGGGGGTGGACACCGGGGAGCTGTTTTTT
abundance: once; len: 14; d_gene: NA; j_gene: TRBJ1-5; v_gene: TRBV27; CDR3aa: CATTSLGGNQPQHF; CDR3nt: TGTGCCACCACCTCCCTAGGCGGCAATCAGCCCCAGCATTTT
abundance: NA; len: 14; d_gene: TRBD1; j_gene: TRBJ1-4; v_gene: TRBV11-3; CDR3aa: CASSGDSTNEKLFF; CDR3nt: TGTGCCAGCAGCGGGGACAGCACTAATGAAAAACTGTTTTTT
abundance: once; len: 16; d_gene: TRBD2; j_gene: TRBJ2-1; v_gene: TRBV6-5; CDR3aa: CASSYERGLSYNEQFF; CDR3nt: TGTGCCAGCAGTTACGAGCGGGGCTTATCCTACAATGAGCAGTTCTTC
abundance: NA; len: 15; d_gene: NA; j_gene: TRBJ1-6; v_gene: TRBV5-4; CDR3aa: CASSLWESGDSPLHF; CDR3nt: TGTGCCAGCAGCTTGTGGGAGAGTGGTGATTCACCCCTCCACTTT
abundance: NA; len: 16; d_gene: TRBD2; j_gene: TRBJ2-2; v_gene: TRBV7-9; CDR3aa: CASSLSGGSRSGELFF; CDR3nt: TGTGCCAGCAGCTTATCCGGGGGGTCTCGGTCTGGGGAGCTGTTTTTT
abundance: few; len: 15; d_gene: TRBD1; j_gene: TRBJ1-4; v_gene: TRBV6-5; CDR3aa: CASSSRTGMGEKLFF; CDR3nt: TGTGCCAGCAGTTCTCGGACAGGGATGGGTGAAAAACTGTTTTTT
abundance: NA; len: 13; d_gene: NA; j_gene: TRBJ2-2; v_gene: TRBV19; CDR3aa: CASSILARGELFF; CDR3nt: TGTGCCAGTAGTATATTAGCTAGGGGGGAGCTGTTTTTT
abundance: NA; len: 16; d_gene: NA; j_gene: TRBJ2-3; v_gene: TRBV5-4; CDR3aa: CASSALLGGITDTQYF; CDR3nt: TGTGCCAGCAGCGCGTTACTAGGGGGAATCACAGATACGCAGTATTTT
abundance: once; len: 17; d_gene: TRBD2; j_gene: TRBJ2-3; v_gene: TRBV6-1; CDR3aa: CASSESLAGGLTDTQYF; CDR3nt: TGTGCCAGCAGTGAATCCTTGGCGGGGGGGCTTACAGATACGCAGTATTTT
abundance: NA; len: 14; d_gene: NA; j_gene: TRBJ2-3; v_gene: TRBV27; CDR3aa: CASSLMRATDTQYF; CDR3nt: TGTGCCAGCAGCCTGATGAGAGCCACAGATACGCAGTATTTT
abundance: NA; len: 17; d_gene: NA; j_gene: TRBJ2-3; v_gene: TRBV4-2; CDR3aa: CASSQELGPRGTDTQYF; CDR3nt: TGTGCCAGCAGCCAAGAACTCGGGCCCCGCGGGACAGATACGCAGTATTTT
abundance: NA; len: 15; d_gene: NA; j_gene: TRBJ2-5; v_gene: TRBV7-6; CDR3aa: CASSLPPSGQETQYF; CDR3nt: TGTGCCAGCAGCTTACCCCCATCCGGGCAAGAGACCCAGTACTTC
abundance: NA; len: 16; d_gene: TRBD1; j_gene: TRBJ1-1; v_gene: TRBV4-1; CDR3aa: CASSQEGQGANTEAFF; CDR3nt: TGCGCCAGCAGCCAAGAAGGACAGGGGGCCAACACTGAAGCTTTCTTT
abundance: NA; len: 14; d_gene: NA; j_gene: TRBJ2-7; v_gene: TRBV11-3; CDR3aa: CASSSRDIQYEQYF; CDR3nt: TGTGCCAGCAGCTCACGGGACATACAATACGAGCAGTACTTC
abundance: NA; len: 14; d_gene: NA; j_gene: TRBJ1-2; v_gene: TRBV7-9; CDR3aa: CASSLVHGTYGYTF; CDR3nt: TGTGCCAGCAGCTTAGTACATGGCACCTATGGCTACACCTTC
abundance: once; len: 16; d_gene: TRBD1; j_gene: TRBJ1-3; v_gene: TRBV6-4; CDR3aa: CASSETGGAEGNTIYF; CDR3nt: TGTGCCAGCAGTGAGACAGGGGGCGCGGAAGGAAACACCATATATTTT
abundance: NA; len: 14; d_gene: TRBD1; j_gene: TRBJ1-6; v_gene: TRBV5-1; CDR3aa: CASSLGQGDSPLHF; CDR3nt: TGCGCCAGCAGCTTGGGACAGGGGGATTCACCCCTCCACTTT
abundance: NA; len: 15; d_gene: NA; j_gene: TRBJ1-1; v_gene: TRBV6-5; CDR3aa: CASNSRGGVNTEAFF; CDR3nt: TGTGCCAGCAATAGTCGGGGTGGAGTGAACACTGAAGCTTTCTTT
abundance: NA; len: 12; d_gene: NA; j_gene: TRBJ2-7; v_gene: TRBV11-3; CDR3aa: CASSTLYREQYF; CDR3nt: TGTGCCAGCAGCACGCTTTATCGGGAGCAGTACTTC
abundance: NA; len: 16; d_gene: TRBD1; j_gene: TRBJ2-5; v_gene: TRBV18; CDR3aa: CASSPPGQGGAETQYF; CDR3nt: TGTGCCAGCTCACCACCCGGACAGGGTGGGGCAGAGACCCAGTACTTC
abundance: NA; len: 15; d_gene: TRBD1; j_gene: TRBJ1-2; v_gene: TRBV5-1; CDR3aa: CASSYGQGRGYGYTF; CDR3nt: TGCGCCAGCAGCTATGGACAGGGAAGAGGGTATGGCTACACCTTC
abundance: NA; len: 15; d_gene: NA; j_gene: TRBJ2-2; v_gene: TRBV5-4; CDR3aa: CASSLGRVNTGELFF; CDR3nt: TGTGCCAGCAGCTTGGGCAGGGTAAACACCGGGGAGCTGTTTTTT
abundance: NA; len: 14; d_gene: TRBD2; j_gene: TRBJ2-2; v_gene: TRBV5-1; CDR3aa: CASSFGGDTGELFF; CDR3nt: TGCGCCAGCAGCTTCGGGGGGGACACCGGGGAGCTGTTTTTT
abundance: NA; len: 14; d_gene: NA; j_gene: TRBJ1-4; v_gene: TRBV11-2; CDR3aa: CASSLDSAFEKLFF; CDR3nt: TGTGCCAGCAGCTTAGACAGTGCTTTTGAAAAACTGTTTTTT